This T cell receptor (beta chain) was recovered during a study of radiotherapy plus CTLA-4 blockade in lung cancer. The overall study: Among enrolled patients, less than 20% responded and 31% achieved disease control.

This clone appeared a single time. Its cognate antigen is unknown. The method was immunoSEQ multiplex PCR; TCRdb's version includes in-frame clones alone and lacks a portion of them. The sample yields approximately 72,000 clones, 78% seen once. Study-wide results and limits: TCR clones from tumors expanded in blood after radiotherapy plus ipilimumab.

Each patient with chemo-refractory metastatic non-small-cell lung cancer was treated with focal radiation plus CTLA-4 blockade using ipilimumab. The CDR3 runs to 14 residues. The V and J ends lost 6 bases and 8 bases respectively, with 14 bases between them. Per germline, CDR1 MNHNY and CDR2 SVGAGI (reference sequence). The receptor's source is a human donor with non-small cell lung cancer who had a complete response to radiotherapy plus ipilimumab. The sequenced sample was peripheral blood, obtained from a patient treated with radiotherapy plus ipilimumab. J is TRBJ1-6 and V is TRBV6-6; TRBD1 might be the D (6 bases). DNA for the CDR3: TGTGCCAGCAGCTATACAGGGTGGGATTCACCCCTCCACTTT. Its translation is CASSYTGWDSPLHF.